These T cell receptor beta chains were read from a single sample in a study of blood T cell repertoires in COVID-19. Sequencing used immunoSEQ multiplex PCR; TCRdb keeps in-frame clones, though not all of them. The sample has fewer than 250,000 clones, around 80% seen once; the top ten hold approximately 13%. Input material: peripheral blood. The receptors originated from a woman in her forties or fifties with acute or convalescent COVID-19. Each CDR3 is given without its conserved first and last residue.

j_gene	v_gene	CDR3aa
TRBJ2-2	TRBV9	ASSADKGLAGAGGELF
TRBJ1-1	TRBV11-3	ASSQTAGNTEAF
TRBJ1-1	TRBV19	ASSIGANTEAF
TRBJ2-7	TRBV5-4	ASSLQGSYEQY
TRBJ2-3	TRBV7-2	ASSLQTSGSLRTDTQY
TRBJ1-2	TRBV18	ASSPGGKGGYT
TRBJ2-1	TRBV5-1	ASSPIGQGKDNEQF
TRBJ1-2	TRBV10-3	AIKEGVRVGYT
TRBJ1-2	TRBV25-1	ASSVPGQGATGYT
TRBJ2-7	TRBV4-1	ASSQEDRVNSYEQY
TRBJ2-7	TRBV12-3/TRBV12-4	ASSLGGTNEQY
TRBJ1-3	TRBV6-5	ASSFRTGLSGNTIY
TRBJ2-2	TRBV30	AWSVDRGRDWTGELF
TRBJ2-6	TRBV30	AYRSSGANVLT
TRBJ2-7	TRBV24-1	ATSDYRDEQY
TRBJ2-6	TRBV2	ASSRLRGTGANVLT
TRBJ2-3	TRBV28	ASSTQTQYRADTQY
TRBJ1-1	TRBV10-3	AISDPSPRNTEAF
TRBJ2-7	TRBV28	ASRLSGRSEQY
TRBJ1-1	TRBV19	ASSIKTVFAEAF
TRBJ2-2	TRBV7-2	ASSVQVTGELF
TRBJ2-7	TRBV9	ASSAPGTSGSGEQY
TRBJ2-7	TRBV7-6	ASSLDERGAGYEQY
TRBJ1-4	TRBV9	ASSVAPLRGGGAFGGTNEKLF
TRBJ2-7	TRBV21-1	ASSKEDQKGALYEQY
TRBJ2-3	TRBV29-1	SVRTSATADTQY
TRBJ2-7	TRBV28	ASFGTSGIYEQY
TRBJ1-4	TRBV5-1	ASSPDTQVLF
TRBJ2-3	TRBV5-4	ASSTPSGGATDTQY
TRBJ1-2	TRBV6-2/TRBV6-3	ASSPTGQGTYGYT
TRBJ1-4	TRBV19	ASSHDRSTNEKLF
TRBJ1-3	TRBV19	ASSIAGLFPAAGNTIY
TRBJ2-5	TRBV5-1	ASSRAFKETQY
TRBJ2-5	TRBV7-9	ASSPAPRDEETQY
TRBJ1-1	TRBV19	ASSIYRQGLKEAF
TRBJ2-1	TRBV6-2/TRBV6-3	ASSRENEQF
TRBJ2-7	TRBV30	ACISGRAFYEQY
TRBJ2-3	TRBV19	ASNGGSSAWGDTQY
TRBJ2-1	TRBV9	ASSPRGDLYNEQF
TRBJ1-1	TRBV10-1	ASSSDRNTEAF
TRBJ1-2	TRBV29-1	SVDPQGRNYGYT
TRBJ1-4	TRBV5-5	ASRAGTVNEKLF
TRBJ1-1	TRBV25-1	ASSGRRGWDTEAF
TRBJ1-2	TRBV5-1	ASFPSGAARGTNYGYT
TRBJ1-5	TRBV2	ASSVQGPGQPQH
TRBJ1-6	TRBV6-1	ASSEALHAGWSNSPLH
TRBJ2-1	TRBV9	ASSVSYNEQF
TRBJ2-4	TRBV5-1	ASSLGGTGENIQY
TRBJ1-3	TRBV28	ASSPGGAGGNTIY